This T cell receptor beta chain stems from a study of blood T cells in healthy people across ages. The CDR3 runs to 15 residues. Germline V gene lookup returns CDR1 LNHNV and CDR2 YYDKDF (reference sequence). The V gene end was trimmed by 1 base and the J gene end by 6 bases; junction bases not matched to a gene: 3. This clonotype has a count of ten or more. PCR was performed a second time for about 6 to 12 cycles using a sample-barcoded 5' primer and a J-beta primer mix. Each cDNA molecule was tagged by a template-switch adaptor with 12 random nucleotides. One entry per CDR3 protein results from TCRdb running MiXCR on the 5' RACE reads. The data show fewer than 800,000 distinct CDR3 sequences, under 25% seen once.

V gene TRBV15 combines with J gene TRBJ2-1, with TRBD1 identical over 10 bases. Sequencing was carried out using blood. The sequence came from a man between 70 and 80 years old in good health. Written as DNA, the CDR3 is TGTGCCACCAGCAGAGCATGGGACAGGGGCAATGAGCAGTTCTTC. Translated, it gives CATSRAWDRGNEQFF.